What follows describes a single T cell receptor (beta chain). As yet, its antigen is unknown. The sample originates from a study of response to subunit inactivated influenza vaccine. TCRdb reprocessed the RT-PCR reads with MiXCR, giving one entry per CDR3 protein. The profile shows 430,000 or so distinct CDR3 sequences, about a tenth of them singletons. Study findings and constraints: With each seasonal influenza vaccination, the authors suggested, few new T cells are recruited.

From germline, CDR1 is LGHNA and CDR2 YSLEER. The CDR3 is 16 amino acids. Germline trimming cut 1 base from V and 6 bases from J; bases unmatched to any gene: 5. The receptor was isolated from a man in his fifties or sixties who received an inactivated influenza vaccine. The sample here was PBMCs from blood, taken more than 35 days after vaccination. The chain has TRBV4-3 and TRBJ2-2, with 10 bases identical to TRBD2. CDR3 residues: CASSQGGTSAAGELFF. The CDR3 DNA reads TGCGCCAGCAGCCAAGGTGGGACTAGCGCGGCCGGGGAGCTGTTTTTT.